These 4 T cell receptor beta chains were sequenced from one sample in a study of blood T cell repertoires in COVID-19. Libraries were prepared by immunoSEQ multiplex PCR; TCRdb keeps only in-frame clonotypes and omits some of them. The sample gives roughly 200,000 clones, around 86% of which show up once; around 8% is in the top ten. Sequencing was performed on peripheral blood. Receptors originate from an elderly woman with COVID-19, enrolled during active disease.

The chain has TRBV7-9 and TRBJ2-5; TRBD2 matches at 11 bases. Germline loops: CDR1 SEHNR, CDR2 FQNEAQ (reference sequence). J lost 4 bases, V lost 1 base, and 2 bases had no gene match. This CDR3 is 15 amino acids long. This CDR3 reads CASSLVGLAGETQYF. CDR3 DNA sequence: TGTGCCAGCAGCTTAGTCGGACTAGCGGGAGAGACCCAGTACTTC.

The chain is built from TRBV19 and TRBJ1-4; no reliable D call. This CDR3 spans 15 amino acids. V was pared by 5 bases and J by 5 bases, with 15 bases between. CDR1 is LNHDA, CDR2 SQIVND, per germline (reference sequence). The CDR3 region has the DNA TGTGCCAGTAGTCCTACGTCGGGATCCAATGAAAAACTGTTTTTT. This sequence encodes CASSPTSGSNEKLFF.

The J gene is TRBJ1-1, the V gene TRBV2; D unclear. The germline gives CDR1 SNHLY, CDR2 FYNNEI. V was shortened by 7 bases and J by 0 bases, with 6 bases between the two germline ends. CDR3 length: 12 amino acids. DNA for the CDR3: TGTGCCAGCAAACTCATGAACACTGAAGCTTTCTTT. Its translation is CASKLMNTEAFF.

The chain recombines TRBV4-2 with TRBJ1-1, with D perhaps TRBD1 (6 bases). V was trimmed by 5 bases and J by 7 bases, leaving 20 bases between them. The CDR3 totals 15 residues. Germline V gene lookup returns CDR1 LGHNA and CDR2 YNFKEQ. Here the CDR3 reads CASSLDSGTPNEAFF. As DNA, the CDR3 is TGTGCCAGCAGCTTAGATTCTGGGACACCCAATGAAGCTTTCTTT.